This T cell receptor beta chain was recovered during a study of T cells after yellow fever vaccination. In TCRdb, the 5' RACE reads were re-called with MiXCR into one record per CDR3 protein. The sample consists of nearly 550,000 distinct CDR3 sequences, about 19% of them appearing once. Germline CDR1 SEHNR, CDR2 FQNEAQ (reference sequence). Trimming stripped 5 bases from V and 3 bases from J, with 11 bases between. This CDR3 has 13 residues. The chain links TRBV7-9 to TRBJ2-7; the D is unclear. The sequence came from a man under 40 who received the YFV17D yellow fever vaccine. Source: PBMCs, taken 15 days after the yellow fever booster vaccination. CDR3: CASSPDQFYEQYF. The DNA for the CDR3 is TGTGCCAGCAGCCCAGATCAGTTCTACGAGCAGTACTTC.